These 19 T cell receptor beta chains were sequenced from one sample in a study of T cell clones after liver transplantation (dated by TCRdb to the late 2010s). Library preparation was by the immunoSEQ multiplex PCR assay. This immuneACCESS table, as held by TCRdb, lists in-frame sequences with V and J called but not all clones. Of the missing ones, under half trace to an unresolved V gene in checked studies; the others have no known cause. The sample data list tens of thousands of clones, and 80% to 90% of these were observed just once. Over 2% of the sample goes to the ten largest clones. The sequencing here drew on CD4+ T cells from blood, taken about 50 months after liver transplant. The receptors shown here come from a human patient who received a liver transplant. After a transplant, some T cells may be the graft donor's own cells.

The chain links TRBV11-2 to TRBJ2-7; weak D call: TRBD2 (6 bases). The V end lost 0 bases, the J end lost 8 bases, and 17 bases lay between the germline ends. Germline V gene sequence: CDR1 SGHAT, CDR2 FQNNGV. This CDR3 contains 15 residues. CDR3 nucleotides: TGTGCCAGCAGCTTAGAGGGTGCGGGGCGCCGGCAGCAGTACTTC. This codes for CASSLEGAGRRQQYF.

CDR3 nucleotides: TGTGCCAGCAGCCTGACCAGGACTAGCCGTCCGAGTGAGCAGTTCTTC. Protein: CASSLTRTSRPSEQFF. The gene calls are TRBV28 and TRBJ2-1; 8 nucleotides match TRBD2. This CDR3 spans 16 amino acids. The V gene's germline CDR1 is MDHEN and CDR2 SYDVKM. Germline trimming cut 6 bases from V and 9 bases from J; bases unmatched to any gene: 16.

This chain uses TRBV6-5 with TRBJ1-4; D is uncertain. The CDR3 covers 13 residues. CDR1 MNHEY and CDR2 SVGAGI come from the germline V gene. Trimming took 1 base from V and 8 from J, leaving 8 bases between them. The CDR3 reads CASSYFPGEKLFF. CDR3 nucleotide sequence: TGTGCCAGCAGTTACTTCCCGGGGGAAAAACTGTTTTTT.

The chain has TRBV18 and TRBJ1-4, with TRBD1 as a possible D gene (6 bases). This CDR3 region has 14 residues. Trimming stripped 2 bases from V and 5 bases from J, with 9 bases between. Looked up from germline, CDR1 is KGHSH and CDR2 is LQKENI. CDR3 in DNA: TGTGCCAGCTCACCATTACAGGGAAATGAAAAACTGTTTTTT. This translates into CASSPLQGNEKLFF. The whole variable domain, filled in from reference TRBV18 and TRBJ1-4, reads NAGVMQNPRHLVRRRGQEARLRCSPMKGHSHVYWYRQLPEEGLKFMVYLQKENIIDESGMPKERFSAEFPKEGPSILRIQQVVRGDSAAYFCASSPLQGNEKLFFGSGTQLSVL.

This chain's CDR3 is CAWGDSGIRTEAFF. The DNA of the CDR3 is TGTGCCTGGGGGGACAGCGGTATACGGACTGAAGCTTTCTTT. The chain links TRBV30 to TRBJ1-1; 7 nucleotides agree with TRBD1. There are 14 residues in the CDR3. Trimming removed 5 bases from V and 5 bases from J; junction bases left unmatched: 11. Germline assignment: CDR1 GTSNPN and CDR2 SVGIG (reference sequence).

Only a few counts were recorded for this clone. The rearrangement uses TRBV6-1 and TRBJ2-2; D is unresolved. CDR1 and CDR2 (germline): MNHNS, SASEGT. Trimming removed 5 bases at V and 1 base at J, with 8 bases between. The CDR3 loop spans 14 amino acids. The CDR3 reads CASSPGWNTGELFF. The CDR3 nucleotides read TGTGCCAGCAGTCCAGGCTGGAACACCGGGGAGCTGTTTTTT.

J is TRBJ1-4 and V is TRBV19; possibly TRBD1 for D (6 bases). The CDR3 consists of 16 residues. Germline CDR1 LNHDA, CDR2 SQIVND (reference sequence). The V end lost 5 bases, the J end lost 5 bases, and 18 bases lay between the germline ends. Here the CDR3 reads CASSRTPGQGNEKLFF. In DNA, the CDR3 is TGTGCCAGTAGTCGCACCCCGGGGCAGGGGAATGAAAAACTGTTTTTT. The full variable domain, in which reference TRBV19 and TRBJ1-4 provide the parts outside the CDR3, is DGGITQSPKYLFRKEGQNVTLSCEQNLNHDAMYWYRQDPGQGLRLIYYSQIVNDFQKGDIAEGYSVSREKKESFPLTVTSAQKNPTAFYLCASSRTPGQGNEKLFFGSGTQLSVL.

The J gene is TRBJ1-4, the V gene TRBV11-2; D gene uncertain. The germline V gene has CDR1 SGHAT and CDR2 FQNNGV. The CDR3 loop spans 13 amino acids. With 5 bases removed from V and 5 bases from J, the gap between germline ends came to 9 bases. The CDR3 region is CASSRGPNEKLFF. DNA of the CDR3: TGTGCCAGCAGCCGAGGGCCCAATGAAAAACTGTTTTTT.

This sequence joins TRBV18 and TRBJ2-7, with a possible D match to TRBD1 (6 bases). V was shortened by 3 bases and J by 6 bases, with 15 bases between the two germline ends. The V gene's germline CDR1 is KGHSH and CDR2 LQKENI. The CDR3 length is 14 residues. The CDR3 protein is CASSPPTGFTEQYF. The CDR3 nucleotides are TGTGCCAGCTCACCCCCAACAGGGTTTACCGAGCAGTACTTC.

This clone is a singleton in its sample. This chain links TRBV13 with TRBJ2-2, with D possibly matching TRBD2 (5 bases). V gave up 5 bases and J gave up 6 bases, with 10 bases separating them. The CDR3 is made up of 13 amino acids. Germline values: CDR1 PRHDT, CDR2 FYEKMQ (reference sequence). CDR3: CASSTPRAGELFF. The CDR3 DNA follows: TGTGCCAGCAGCACGCCGCGGGCCGGGGAGCTGTTTTTT.

J is TRBJ2-7 and V is TRBV6-1; no reliable D call. The CDR3 is made up of 14 amino acids. Trimming left V 6 bases short and J 2 bases short, with 14 bases between. Germline V lookup: CDR1 MNHNS, CDR2 SASEGT. CDR3 in amino acids: CASRFGRQTYEQYF. The CDR3 coding sequence is TGTGCCAGCAGGTTTGGTCGGCAGACCTACGAGCAGTACTTC.

The sample holds one count of this clone. The V and J genes are TRBV19 and TRBJ2-7, with TRBD1 identical over 7 bases. Germline CDR1 is LNHDA and CDR2 is SQIVND (reference sequence). This CDR3 has 16 residues. With 7 bases clipped from V and 2 bases from J, the junction kept 14 bases outside the gene matches. The CDR3 loop is CASTDEGGPAPYEQYF. The CDR3 bases are TGTGCCAGTACCGATGAAGGGGGCCCAGCCCCCTACGAGCAGTACTTC.

V usage is TRBV9 and J usage is TRBJ1-2; 12 positions agree with TRBD1. CDR3 length: 16 amino acids. Germline V gives CDR1 SGDLS, CDR2 YYNGEE. V lost 3 bases and J lost 4; bases outside the gene matches: 7. CDR3 DNA sequence: TGTGCCAGCAGCGCGTCCGGGACAGGGGGCCCCTATGGCTACACCTTC. It encodes CASSASGTGGPYGYTF.

The chain uses TRBV19 and TRBJ2-3, with TRBD1 matching over 7 bases. From germline, CDR1 is LNHDA and CDR2 SQIVND (reference sequence). With V trimmed by 9 bases and J by 1 base, 16 bases remained unmatched. There are 17 residues in the CDR3. The CDR3 DNA is TGTGCCAGCAAGGCGTGTTCCAGACAGGGATGCACAGATACGCAGTATTTT. Residues: CASKACSRQGCTDTQYF.

Concerning this clone itself: Distinct nucleotide sequences in the sample also encode this CDR3. The rearrangement links TRBV5-4 to TRBJ2-7, with 7 bases identical to TRBD1. The V gene end was trimmed by 8 bases and the J gene end by 3 bases; junction bases not matched to a gene: 5. The CDR3 loop spans 12 amino acids. The germline gives CDR1 SGHNT, CDR2 YYREEE (reference sequence). The CDR3 nucleotides are TGTGCCAGTAGCCGGGACAGCTACGAGCAGTACTTC. This gives the protein CASSRDSYEQYF.

The chain combines TRBV6-6 with TRBJ2-1; D not resolved. Trimming pared 0 bases from V and 8 bases from J, leaving 8 bases between. The length of the CDR3 is 13 residues. Germline V lookup: CDR1 MNHNY, CDR2 SVGAGI (reference sequence). The CDR3 DNA is TGTGCCAGCAGTTACTCGTCCGTTGATGAGCAGTTCTTC. Its translation is CASSYSSVDEQFF.

This chain uses TRBV6-5 with TRBJ2-7; maybe TRBD1 (5 bases). The length of the CDR3 is 15 residues. V shed 0 bases and J shed 2 bases, with 11 bases lying between them. Germline V CDR1 and CDR2: MNHEY, SVGAGI. For the CDR3, the DNA is TGTGCCAGCAGTTACTCCTATGGGGCTGCCTACGAGCAGTACTTC. It translates to CASSYSYGAAYEQYF.

This clone appeared a single time. The V call is TRBV6-1, the J call TRBJ1-2; D perhaps matches TRBD1 (6 bases). V lost 0 bases and J lost 0, with 8 bases in between. The CDR3 has 15 amino acids. Germline V gives CDR1 MNHNS, CDR2 SASEGT. As DNA, the CDR3 is TGTGCCAGCAGTGAAGCCGGGACATCTAACTATGGCTACACCTTC. This codes for CASSEAGTSNYGYTF.

This clone was detected once. This chain uses TRBV6-1 with TRBJ1-5; D gene unclear. The CDR3 is made up of 15 amino acids. With 5 bases removed from V and 3 bases from J, the gap between germline ends came to 14 bases. Germline CDR1 is MNHNS and CDR2 is SASEGT. This CDR3 is CASSPNMYTNQPQHF. CDR3 nucleotides: TGTGCCAGCAGTCCCAACATGTATACCAATCAGCCCCAGCATTTT.